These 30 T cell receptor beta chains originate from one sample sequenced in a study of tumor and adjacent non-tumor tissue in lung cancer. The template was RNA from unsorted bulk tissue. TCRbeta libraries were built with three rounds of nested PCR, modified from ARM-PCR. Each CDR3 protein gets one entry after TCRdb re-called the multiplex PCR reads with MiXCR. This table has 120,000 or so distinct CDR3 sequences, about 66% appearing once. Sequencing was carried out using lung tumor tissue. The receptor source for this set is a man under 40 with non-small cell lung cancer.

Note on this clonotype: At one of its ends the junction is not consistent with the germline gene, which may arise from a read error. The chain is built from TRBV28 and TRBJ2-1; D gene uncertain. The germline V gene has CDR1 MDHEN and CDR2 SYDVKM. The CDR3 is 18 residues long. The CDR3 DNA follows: TGTGTCAGCAGTTCCCCCTTAGTGGAGAAGAGCTCCTACAATGAGCAGTTCTTC. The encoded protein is CVSSSPLVEKSSYNEQFF.

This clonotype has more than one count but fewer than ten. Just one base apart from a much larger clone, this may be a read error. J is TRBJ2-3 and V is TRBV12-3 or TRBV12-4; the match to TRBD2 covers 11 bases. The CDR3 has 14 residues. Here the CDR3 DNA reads TGTGTCAGCCGGGGACTAGCGGGCACAGATACGCAGTATTTT. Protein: CVSRGLAGTDTQYF.

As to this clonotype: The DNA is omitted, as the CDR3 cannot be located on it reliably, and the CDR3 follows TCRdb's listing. CDR3 loop: CSVGFGAERYF. The V call is TRBV29-1, the J call TRBJ2-7; the D segment call TRBD1 is taken from the table without a DNA check. Germline V gives CDR1 SQVTM, CDR2 ANQGSEA. The CDR3 numbers 11 amino acids, ends counted.

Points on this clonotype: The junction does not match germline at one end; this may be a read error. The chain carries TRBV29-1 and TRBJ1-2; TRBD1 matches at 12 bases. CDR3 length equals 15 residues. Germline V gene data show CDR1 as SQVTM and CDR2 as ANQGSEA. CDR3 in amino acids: CRARDRGRRSYAYTF. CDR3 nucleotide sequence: TGCCGCGCCCGGGACAGGGGGCGAAGAAGCTATGCCTACACCTTC.

This CDR3 reads CASSLQITGKQFF. CDR3 DNA: TGTGCCAGCAGTTTACAGATCACCGGGAAGCAGTTTTTT. The chain combines TRBV12-3 or TRBV12-4 with TRBJ2-2, with a tentative D call TRBD2 (5 bases). The CDR3 covers 13 residues. Between the trimmed V and J ends, which lost 2 bases and 16 bases, there was a span of 17 bases.

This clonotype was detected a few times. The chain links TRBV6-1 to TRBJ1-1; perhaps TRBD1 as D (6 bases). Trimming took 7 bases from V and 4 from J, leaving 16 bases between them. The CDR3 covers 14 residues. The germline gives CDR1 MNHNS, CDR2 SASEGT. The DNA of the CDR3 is TGTGCCAGCACAGTCGACAGGCCGATCACTGAAGCTTTCTTT. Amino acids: CASTVDRPITEAFF.

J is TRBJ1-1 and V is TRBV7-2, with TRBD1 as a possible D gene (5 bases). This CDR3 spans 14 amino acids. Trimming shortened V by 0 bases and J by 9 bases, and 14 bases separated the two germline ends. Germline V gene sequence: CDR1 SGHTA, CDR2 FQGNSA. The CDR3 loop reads CASSLAPARAKAFF. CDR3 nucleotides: TGTGCCAGCAGCTTAGCGCCGGCCAGGGCAAAAGCTTTCTTT.

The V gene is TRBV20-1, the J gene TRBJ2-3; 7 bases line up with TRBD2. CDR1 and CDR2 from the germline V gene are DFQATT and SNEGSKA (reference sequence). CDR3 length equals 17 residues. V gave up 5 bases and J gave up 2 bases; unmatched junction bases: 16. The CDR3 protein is CSAHSPGSSGNTDTQYF. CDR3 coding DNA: TGCAGTGCTCACTCCCCCGGGAGCAGCGGGAACACAGATACGCAGTATTTT.

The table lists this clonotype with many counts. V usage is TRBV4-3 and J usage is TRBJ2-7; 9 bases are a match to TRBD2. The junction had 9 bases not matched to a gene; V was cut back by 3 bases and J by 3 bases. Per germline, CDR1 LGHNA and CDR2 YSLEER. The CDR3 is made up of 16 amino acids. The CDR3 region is CASSHGGRGGIYEQYF. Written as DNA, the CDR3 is TGCGCCAGCAGCCATGGGGGGCGGGGGGGCATCTACGAGCAGTACTTC.

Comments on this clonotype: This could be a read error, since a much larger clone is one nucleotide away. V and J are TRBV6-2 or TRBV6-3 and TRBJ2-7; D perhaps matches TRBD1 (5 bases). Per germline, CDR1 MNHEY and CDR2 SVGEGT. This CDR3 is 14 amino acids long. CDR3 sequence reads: CASSYGRAVYDQYF. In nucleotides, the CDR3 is TGTGCCAGCAGTTACGGCAGGGCTGTCTACGATCAGTACTTC.

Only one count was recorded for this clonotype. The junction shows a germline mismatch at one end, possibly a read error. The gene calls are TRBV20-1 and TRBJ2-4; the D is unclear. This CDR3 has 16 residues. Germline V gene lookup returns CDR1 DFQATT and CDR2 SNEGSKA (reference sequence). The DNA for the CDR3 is TGCAGTGCTCCGGAGCAGAGATCTGGAACCAACAACATTCAGTACTTC. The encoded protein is CSAPEQRSGTNNIQYF.

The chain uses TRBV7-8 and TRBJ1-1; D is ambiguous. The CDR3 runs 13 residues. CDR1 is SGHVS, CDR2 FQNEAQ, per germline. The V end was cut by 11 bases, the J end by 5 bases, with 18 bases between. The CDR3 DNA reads TGTGCCGGCAACTCGAGACCCGAAACTGAAGCTTTCTTT. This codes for CAGNSRPETEAFF.

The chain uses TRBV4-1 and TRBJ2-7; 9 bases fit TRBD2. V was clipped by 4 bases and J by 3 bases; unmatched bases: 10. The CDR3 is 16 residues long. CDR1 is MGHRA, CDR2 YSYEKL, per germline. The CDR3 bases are TGCGCCAGCAGCCGATCCTTTGGCGGGAGGGACTACGAGCAGTACTTC. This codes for CASSRSFGGRDYEQYF.

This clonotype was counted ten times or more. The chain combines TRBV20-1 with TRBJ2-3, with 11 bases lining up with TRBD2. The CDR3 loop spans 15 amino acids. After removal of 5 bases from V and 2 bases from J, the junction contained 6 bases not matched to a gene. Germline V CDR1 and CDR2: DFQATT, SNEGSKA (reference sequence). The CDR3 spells CSASGTSGYTDTQYF. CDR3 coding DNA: TGCAGTGCTTCCGGGACTAGCGGTTACACAGATACGCAGTATTTT.

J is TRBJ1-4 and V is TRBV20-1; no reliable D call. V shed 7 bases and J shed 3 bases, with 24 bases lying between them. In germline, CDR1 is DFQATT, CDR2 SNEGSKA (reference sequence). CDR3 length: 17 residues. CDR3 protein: CSVSKYGSQASNEKLFF. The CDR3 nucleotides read TGCAGTGTGAGTAAATACGGAAGCCAAGCCTCTAATGAAAAACTGTTTTTT.

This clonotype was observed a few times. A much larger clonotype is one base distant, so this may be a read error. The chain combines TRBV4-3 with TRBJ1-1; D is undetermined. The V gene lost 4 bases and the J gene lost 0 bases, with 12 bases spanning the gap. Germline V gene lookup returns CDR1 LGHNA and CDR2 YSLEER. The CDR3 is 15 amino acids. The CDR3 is CASSRDGLLNTEAFF. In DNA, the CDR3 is TGCGCCAGCAGCCGAGACGGACTCCTGAACACTGAAGCTTTCTTT.

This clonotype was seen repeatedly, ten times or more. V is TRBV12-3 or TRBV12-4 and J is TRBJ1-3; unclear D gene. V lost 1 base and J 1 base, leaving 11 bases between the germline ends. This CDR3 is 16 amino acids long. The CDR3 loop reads CASSLEAGWSGNTIYF. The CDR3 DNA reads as TGTGCCAGCAGTTTAGAGGCGGGCTGGTCTGGAAACACCATATATTTT.

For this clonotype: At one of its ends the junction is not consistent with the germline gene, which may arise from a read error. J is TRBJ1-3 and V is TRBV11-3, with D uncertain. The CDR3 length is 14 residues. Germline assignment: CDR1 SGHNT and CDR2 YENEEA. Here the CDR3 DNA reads TGTGCCAGCAGCAGCCCAAGAGGTGGAAATACCATATATTTT. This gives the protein CASSSPRGGNTIYF.

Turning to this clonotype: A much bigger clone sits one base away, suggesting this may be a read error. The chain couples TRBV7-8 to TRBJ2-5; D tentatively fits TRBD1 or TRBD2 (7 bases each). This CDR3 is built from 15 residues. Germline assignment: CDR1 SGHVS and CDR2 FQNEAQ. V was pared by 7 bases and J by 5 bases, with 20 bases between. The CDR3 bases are TGTGCCAGCAACTCTTGGGGAGGGGGCAAGGAGACCCAGTACTTC. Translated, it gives CASNSWGGGKETQYF.

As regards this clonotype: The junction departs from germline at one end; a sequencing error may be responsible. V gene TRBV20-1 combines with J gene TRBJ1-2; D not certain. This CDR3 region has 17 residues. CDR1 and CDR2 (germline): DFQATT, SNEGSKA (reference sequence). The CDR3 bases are TGCTGTGCTAGAGATGAGTGGCAGCCCAACTCTAACTATGGTTACACCTTC. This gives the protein CCARDEWQPNSNYGYTF.

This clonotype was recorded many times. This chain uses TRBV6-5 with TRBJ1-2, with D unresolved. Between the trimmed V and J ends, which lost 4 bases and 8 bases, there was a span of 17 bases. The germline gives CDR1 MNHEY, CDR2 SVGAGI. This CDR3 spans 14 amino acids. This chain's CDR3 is CASSFGEMSQGYTF. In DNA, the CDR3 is TGTGCCAGCAGTTTCGGTGAAATGAGTCAGGGCTACACCTTC.

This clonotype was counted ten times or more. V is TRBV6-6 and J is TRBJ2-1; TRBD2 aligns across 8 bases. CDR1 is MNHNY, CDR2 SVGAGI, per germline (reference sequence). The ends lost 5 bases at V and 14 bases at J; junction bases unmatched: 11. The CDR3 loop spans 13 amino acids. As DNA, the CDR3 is TGTGCCAGCAGTCCTGCGGGGGGCCGAGGGAAGTTCTTC. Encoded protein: CASSPAGGRGKFF.

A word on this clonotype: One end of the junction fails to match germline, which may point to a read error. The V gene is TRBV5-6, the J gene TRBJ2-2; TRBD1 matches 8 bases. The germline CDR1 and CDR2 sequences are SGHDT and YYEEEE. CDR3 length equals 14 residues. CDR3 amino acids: CTSSLDRDTGELFF. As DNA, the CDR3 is TGTACCAGCAGCCTGGACAGGGATACCGGGGAGCTGTTTTTT.

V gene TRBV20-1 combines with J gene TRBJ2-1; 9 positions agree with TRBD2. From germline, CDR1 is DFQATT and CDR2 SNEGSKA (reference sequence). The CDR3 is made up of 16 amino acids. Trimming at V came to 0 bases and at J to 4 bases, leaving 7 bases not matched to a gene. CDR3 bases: TGCAGTGCTAGAGACTCTAGCGGGGTGGCATACAATGAGCAGTTCTTC. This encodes CSARDSSGVAYNEQFF.

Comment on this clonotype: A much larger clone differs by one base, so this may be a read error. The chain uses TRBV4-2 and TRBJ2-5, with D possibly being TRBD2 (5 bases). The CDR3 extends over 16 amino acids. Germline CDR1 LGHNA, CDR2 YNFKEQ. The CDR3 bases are TGTGCCAGCAGCCAAGCGCTCGGACTCACAAAAGAGACCAAGTACTTC. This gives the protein CASSQALGLTKETKYF.

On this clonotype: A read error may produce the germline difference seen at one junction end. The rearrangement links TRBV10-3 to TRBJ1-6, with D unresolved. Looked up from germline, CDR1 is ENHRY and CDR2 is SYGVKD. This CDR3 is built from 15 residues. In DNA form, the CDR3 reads TGTGACATCAGTGTTGGTACAGACTATAATTCACCCCTCCACTTT. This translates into CDISVGTDYNSPLHF.

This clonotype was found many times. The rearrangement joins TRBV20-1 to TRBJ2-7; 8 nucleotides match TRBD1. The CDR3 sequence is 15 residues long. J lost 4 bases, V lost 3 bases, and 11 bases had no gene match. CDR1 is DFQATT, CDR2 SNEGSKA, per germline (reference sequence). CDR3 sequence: CSASSLTGAQYEQYF. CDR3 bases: TGCAGTGCTAGCAGTCTGACAGGGGCCCAGTACGAGCAGTACTTC.

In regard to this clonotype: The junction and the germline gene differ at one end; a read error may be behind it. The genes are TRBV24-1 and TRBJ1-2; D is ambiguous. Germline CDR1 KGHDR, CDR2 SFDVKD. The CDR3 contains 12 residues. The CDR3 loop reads CAISDYQHGYTF. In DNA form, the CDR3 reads TGTGCCATCAGTGATTATCAGCATGGCTACACCTTC.

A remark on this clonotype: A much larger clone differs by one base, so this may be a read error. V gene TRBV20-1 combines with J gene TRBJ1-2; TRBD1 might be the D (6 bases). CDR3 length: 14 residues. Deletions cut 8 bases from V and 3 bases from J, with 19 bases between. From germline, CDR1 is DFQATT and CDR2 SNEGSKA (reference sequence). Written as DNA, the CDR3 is TGCAGTACTGAGGGGGAGGGCGGGTACTATGGCTACACCTTC. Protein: CSTEGEGGYYGYTF.

The DNA of the CDR3 is TGCAGTGCTAAGGAGCAGTTGATCTACGAGCAGTACTTC. Translation gives CSAKEQLIYEQYF. The chain couples TRBV20-1 to TRBJ2-7, with D uncertain. The CDR3 is 13 amino acids. Germline CDR1 is DFQATT and CDR2 is SNEGSKA (reference sequence). V lost 4 bases and J lost 3, with 13 bases in between.